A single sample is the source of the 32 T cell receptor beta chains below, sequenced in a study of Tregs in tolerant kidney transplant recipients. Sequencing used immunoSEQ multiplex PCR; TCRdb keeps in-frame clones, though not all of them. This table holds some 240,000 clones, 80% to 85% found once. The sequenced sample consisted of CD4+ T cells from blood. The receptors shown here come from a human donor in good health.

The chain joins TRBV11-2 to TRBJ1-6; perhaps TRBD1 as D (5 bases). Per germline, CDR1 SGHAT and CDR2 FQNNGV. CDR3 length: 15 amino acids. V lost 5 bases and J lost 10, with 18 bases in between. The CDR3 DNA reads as TGTGCCAGCAGCCCCTGGGGACTCCGGGACTCACCCCTCCACTTT. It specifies CASSPWGLRDSPLHF.

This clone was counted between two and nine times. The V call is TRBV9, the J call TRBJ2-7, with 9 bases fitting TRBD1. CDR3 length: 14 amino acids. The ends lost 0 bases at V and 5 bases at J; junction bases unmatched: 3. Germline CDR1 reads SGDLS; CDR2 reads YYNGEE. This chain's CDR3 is CASSVAGTGNEQYF. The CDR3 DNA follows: TGTGCCAGCAGCGTAGCCGGGACAGGGAACGAGCAGTACTTC.

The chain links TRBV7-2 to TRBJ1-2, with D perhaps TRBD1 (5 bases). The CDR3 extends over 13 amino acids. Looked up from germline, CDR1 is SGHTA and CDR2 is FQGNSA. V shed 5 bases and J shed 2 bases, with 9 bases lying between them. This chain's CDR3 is CASSRRGNYGYTF. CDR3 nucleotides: TGTGCCAGCAGCCGTCGGGGCAACTATGGCTACACCTTC.

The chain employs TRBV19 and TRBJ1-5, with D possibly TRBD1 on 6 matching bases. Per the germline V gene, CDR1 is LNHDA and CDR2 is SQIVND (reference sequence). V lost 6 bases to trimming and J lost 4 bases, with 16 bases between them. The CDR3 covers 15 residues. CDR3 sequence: CASRLSGEGNQPQHF. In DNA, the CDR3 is TGTGCCAGTAGGCTATCAGGGGAGGGGAATCAGCCCCAGCATTTT.

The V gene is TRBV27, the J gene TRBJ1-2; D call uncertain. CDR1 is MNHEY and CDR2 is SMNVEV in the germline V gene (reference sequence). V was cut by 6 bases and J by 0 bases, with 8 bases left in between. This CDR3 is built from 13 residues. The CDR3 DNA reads TGTGCCAGCAGCGTCGACTCTAACTATGGCTACACCTTC. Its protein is CASSVDSNYGYTF.

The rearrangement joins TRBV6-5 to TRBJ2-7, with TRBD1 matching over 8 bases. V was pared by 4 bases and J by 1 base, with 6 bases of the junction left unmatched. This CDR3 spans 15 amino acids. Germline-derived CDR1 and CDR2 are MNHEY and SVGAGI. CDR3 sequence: CASSLGQGRSYEQYF. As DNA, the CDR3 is TGTGCCAGCAGTTTAGGACAGGGTCGGTCCTACGAGCAGTACTTC.

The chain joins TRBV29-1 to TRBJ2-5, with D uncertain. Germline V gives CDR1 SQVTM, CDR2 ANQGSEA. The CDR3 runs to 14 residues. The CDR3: CTFEELGYQETQYF. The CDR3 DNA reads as TGCACCTTTGAAGAGTTGGGTTACCAAGAGACCCAGTACTTC.

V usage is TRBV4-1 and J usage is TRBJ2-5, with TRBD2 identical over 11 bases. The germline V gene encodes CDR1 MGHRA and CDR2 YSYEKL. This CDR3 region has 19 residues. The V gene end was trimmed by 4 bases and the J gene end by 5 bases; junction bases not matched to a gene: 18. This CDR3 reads CASSPSTSGVVLLLETQYF. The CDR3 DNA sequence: TGCGCCAGCAGCCCCTCGACTAGCGGGGTTGTCCTTCTGTTGGAGACCCAGTACTTC.

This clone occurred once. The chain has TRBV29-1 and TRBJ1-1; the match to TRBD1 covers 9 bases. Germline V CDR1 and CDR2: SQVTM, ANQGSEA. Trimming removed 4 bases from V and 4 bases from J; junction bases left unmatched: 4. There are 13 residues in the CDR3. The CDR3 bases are TGCAGCGTTGCCACAGGGGGCCGCACTGAAGCTTTCTTT. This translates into CSVATGGRTEAFF.

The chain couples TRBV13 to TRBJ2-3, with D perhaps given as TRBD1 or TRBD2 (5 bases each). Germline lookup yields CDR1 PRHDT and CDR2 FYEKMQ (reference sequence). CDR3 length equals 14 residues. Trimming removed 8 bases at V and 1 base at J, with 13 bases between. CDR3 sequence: CASLSEGRTDTQYF. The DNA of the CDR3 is TGTGCCAGCCTTTCAGAGGGACGCACAGATACGCAGTATTTT.

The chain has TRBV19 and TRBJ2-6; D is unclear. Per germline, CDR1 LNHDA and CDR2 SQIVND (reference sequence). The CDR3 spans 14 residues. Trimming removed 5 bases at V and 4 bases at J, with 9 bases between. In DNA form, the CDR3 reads TGTGCCAGTAGTCACACCGGGGGGGCCAACGTCCTGACTTTC. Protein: CASSHTGGANVLTF.

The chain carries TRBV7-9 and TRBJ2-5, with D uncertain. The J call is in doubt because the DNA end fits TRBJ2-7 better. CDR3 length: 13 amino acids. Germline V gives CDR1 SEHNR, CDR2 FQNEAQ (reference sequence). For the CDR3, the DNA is TGTGCCAGCAGCCCCCAATCCGTCTCCGAGCAGTACTTC. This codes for CASSPQSVSEQYF.

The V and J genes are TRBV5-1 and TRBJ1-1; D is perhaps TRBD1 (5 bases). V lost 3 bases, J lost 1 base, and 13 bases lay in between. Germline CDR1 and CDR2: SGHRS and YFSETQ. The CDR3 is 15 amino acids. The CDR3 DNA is TGCGCCAGCAGCTCGTCCGGGACGGGGAACACTGAAGCTTTCTTT. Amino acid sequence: CASSSSGTGNTEAFF.

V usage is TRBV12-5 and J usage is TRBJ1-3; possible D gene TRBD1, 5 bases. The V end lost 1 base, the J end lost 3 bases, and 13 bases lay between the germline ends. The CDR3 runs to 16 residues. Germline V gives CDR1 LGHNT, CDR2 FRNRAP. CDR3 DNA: TGTGCTAGTGGTTTGGCTCGGACCAGGGTTGGAAACACCATATATTTT. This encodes CASGLARTRVGNTIYF.

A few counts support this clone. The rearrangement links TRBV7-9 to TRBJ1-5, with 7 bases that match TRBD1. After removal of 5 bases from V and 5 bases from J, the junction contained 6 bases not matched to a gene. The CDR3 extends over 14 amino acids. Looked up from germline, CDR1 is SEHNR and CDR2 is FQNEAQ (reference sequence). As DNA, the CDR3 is TGTGCCAGCAGCGGACAACAGGGGTATCAGCCCCAGCATTTT. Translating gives CASSGQQGYQPQHF. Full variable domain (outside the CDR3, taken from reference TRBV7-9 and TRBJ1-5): DTGVSQNPRHKITKRGQNVTFRCDPISEHNRLYWYRQTLGQGPEFLTYFQNEAQLEKSRLLSDRFSAERPKGSFSTLEIQRTEQGDSAMYLCASSGQQGYQPQHFGDGTRLSIL.

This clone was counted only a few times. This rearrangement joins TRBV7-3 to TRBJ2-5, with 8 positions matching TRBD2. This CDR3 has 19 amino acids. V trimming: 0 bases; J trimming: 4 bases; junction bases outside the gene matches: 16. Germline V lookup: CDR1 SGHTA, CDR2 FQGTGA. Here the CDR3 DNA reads TGTGCCAGCAGCTTAACCCAGGTTGGTAGCGGGGCCCCTCCAGAGACCCAGTACTTC. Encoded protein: CASSLTQVGSGAPPETQYF.

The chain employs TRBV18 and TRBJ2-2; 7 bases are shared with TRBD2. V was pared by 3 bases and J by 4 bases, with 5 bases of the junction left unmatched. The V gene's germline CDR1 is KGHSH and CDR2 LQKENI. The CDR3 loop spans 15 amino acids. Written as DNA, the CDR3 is TGTGCCAGCTCACCGAGGACGGGGGGCACCGGGGAGCTGTTTTTT. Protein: CASSPRTGGTGELFF.

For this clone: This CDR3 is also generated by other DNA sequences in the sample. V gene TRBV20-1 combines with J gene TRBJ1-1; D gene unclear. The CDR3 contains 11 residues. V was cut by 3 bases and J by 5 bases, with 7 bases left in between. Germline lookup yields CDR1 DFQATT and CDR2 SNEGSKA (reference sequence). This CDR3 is CSARGNTEAFF. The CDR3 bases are TGCAGTGCTAGGGGAAATACTGAAGCTTTCTTT.

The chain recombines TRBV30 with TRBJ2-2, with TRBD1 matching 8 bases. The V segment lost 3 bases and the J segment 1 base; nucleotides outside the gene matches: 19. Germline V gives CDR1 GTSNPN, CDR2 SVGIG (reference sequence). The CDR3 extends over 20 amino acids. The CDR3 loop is CAWRARYTLQGAMNTGELFF. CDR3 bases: TGTGCCTGGAGGGCCCGATACACTCTTCAGGGGGCTATGAACACCGGGGAGCTGTTTTTT.

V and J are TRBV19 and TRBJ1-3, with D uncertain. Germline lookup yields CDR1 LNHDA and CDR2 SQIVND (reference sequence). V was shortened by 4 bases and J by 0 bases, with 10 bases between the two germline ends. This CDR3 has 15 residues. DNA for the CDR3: TGTGCCAGTAGTACGACGGTGGACTCTGGAAACACCATATATTTT. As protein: CASSTTVDSGNTIYF.

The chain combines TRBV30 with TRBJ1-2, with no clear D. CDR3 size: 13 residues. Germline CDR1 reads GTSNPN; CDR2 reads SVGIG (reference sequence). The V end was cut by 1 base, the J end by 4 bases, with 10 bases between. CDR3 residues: CAWSEGLGYGYTF. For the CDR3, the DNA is TGTGCCTGGAGTGAAGGGCTGGGCTATGGCTACACCTTC.

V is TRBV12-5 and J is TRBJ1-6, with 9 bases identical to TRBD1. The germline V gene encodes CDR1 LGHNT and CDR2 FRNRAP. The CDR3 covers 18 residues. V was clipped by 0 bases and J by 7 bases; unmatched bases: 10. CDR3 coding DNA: TGTGCTAGTGGTTTGGTGCTGGGACAGGGTACTTGGAATTCACCCCTCCACTTT. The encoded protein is CASGLVLGQGTWNSPLHF.

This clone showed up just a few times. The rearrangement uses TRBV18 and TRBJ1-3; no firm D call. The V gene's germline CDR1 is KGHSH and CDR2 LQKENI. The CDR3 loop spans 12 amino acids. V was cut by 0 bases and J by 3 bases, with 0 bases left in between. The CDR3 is CASSPPGNTIYF. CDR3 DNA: TGTGCCAGCTCACCACCTGGAAACACCATATATTTT. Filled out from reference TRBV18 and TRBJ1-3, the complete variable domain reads NAGVMQNPRHLVRRRGQEARLRCSPMKGHSHVYWYRQLPEEGLKFMVYLQKENIIDESGMPKERFSAEFPKEGPSILRIQQVVRGDSAAYFCASSPPGNTIYFGEGSWLTVV.

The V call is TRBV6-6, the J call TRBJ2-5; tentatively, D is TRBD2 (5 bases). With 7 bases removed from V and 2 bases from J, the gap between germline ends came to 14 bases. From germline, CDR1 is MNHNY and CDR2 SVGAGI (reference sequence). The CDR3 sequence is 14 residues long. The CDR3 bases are TGTGCCAGCAAAGCTCGACCGGGACAAGAGACCCAGTACTTC. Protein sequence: CASKARPGQETQYF.

Here the CDR3 reads CASTPEVIYGYTF. The CDR3 bases are TGTGCCAGCACTCCCGAGGTGATCTATGGCTACACCTTC. The chain combines TRBV2 with TRBJ1-2, with no clear D. The ends were cut back, 7 bases at V and 4 bases at J, with 13 bases in the middle. Germline CDR1 reads SNHLY; CDR2 reads FYNNEI. There are 13 residues in the CDR3.

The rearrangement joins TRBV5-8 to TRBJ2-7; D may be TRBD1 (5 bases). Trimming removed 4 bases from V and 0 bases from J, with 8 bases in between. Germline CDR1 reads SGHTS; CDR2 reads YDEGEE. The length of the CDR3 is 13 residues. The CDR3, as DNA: TGTGCCAGCAGCGCGGACAACTCCTACGAGCAGTACTTC. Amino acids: CASSADNSYEQYF.

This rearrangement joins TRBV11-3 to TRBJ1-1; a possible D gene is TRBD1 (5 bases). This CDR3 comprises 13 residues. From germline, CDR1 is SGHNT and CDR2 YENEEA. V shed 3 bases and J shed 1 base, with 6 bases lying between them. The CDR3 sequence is CASSLGGNTEAFF. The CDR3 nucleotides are TGTGCCAGCAGCTTGGGGGGGAACACTGAAGCTTTCTTT.

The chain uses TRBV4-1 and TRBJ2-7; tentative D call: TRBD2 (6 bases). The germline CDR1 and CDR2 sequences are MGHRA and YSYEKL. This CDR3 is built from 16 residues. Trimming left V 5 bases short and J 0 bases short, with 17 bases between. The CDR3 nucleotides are TGCGCCAGCAGCAGAGGGGTGGCGGGAAGCTCCTACGAGCAGTACTTC. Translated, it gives CASSRGVAGSSYEQYF.

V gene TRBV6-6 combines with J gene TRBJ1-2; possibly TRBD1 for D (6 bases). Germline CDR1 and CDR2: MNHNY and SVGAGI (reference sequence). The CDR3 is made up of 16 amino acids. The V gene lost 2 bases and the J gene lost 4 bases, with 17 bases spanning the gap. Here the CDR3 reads CASSYAPAGASYGYTF. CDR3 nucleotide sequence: TGTGCCAGCAGTTACGCCCCGGCAGGGGCGAGCTATGGCTACACCTTC.

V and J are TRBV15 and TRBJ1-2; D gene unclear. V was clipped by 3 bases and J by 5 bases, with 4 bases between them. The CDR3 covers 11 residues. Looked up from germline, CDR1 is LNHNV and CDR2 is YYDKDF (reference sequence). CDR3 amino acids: CATSSGYGYTF. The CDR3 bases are TGTGCCACCAGCAGCGGGTATGGCTACACCTTC.

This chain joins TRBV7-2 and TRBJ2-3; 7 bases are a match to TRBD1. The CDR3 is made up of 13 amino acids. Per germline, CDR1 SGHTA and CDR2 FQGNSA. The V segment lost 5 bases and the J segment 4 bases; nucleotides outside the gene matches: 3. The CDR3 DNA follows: TGTGCCAGCAGCCGGACAGGTCCAGATACGCAGTATTTT. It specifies CASSRTGPDTQYF. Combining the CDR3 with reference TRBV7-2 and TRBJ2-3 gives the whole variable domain GAGVSQSPSNKVTEKGKDVELRCDPISGHTALYWYRQSLGQGLEFLIYFQGNSAPDKSGLPSDRFSAERTGGSVSTLTIQRTQQEDSAVYLCASSRTGPDTQYFGPGTRLTVL.

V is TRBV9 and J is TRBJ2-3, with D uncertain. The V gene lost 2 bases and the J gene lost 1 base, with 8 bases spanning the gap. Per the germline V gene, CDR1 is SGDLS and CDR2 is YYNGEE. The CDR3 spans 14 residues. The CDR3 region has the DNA TGTGCCAGCAGCGTTGAGTTCCGCACAGATACGCAGTATTTT. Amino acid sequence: CASSVEFRTDTQYF.